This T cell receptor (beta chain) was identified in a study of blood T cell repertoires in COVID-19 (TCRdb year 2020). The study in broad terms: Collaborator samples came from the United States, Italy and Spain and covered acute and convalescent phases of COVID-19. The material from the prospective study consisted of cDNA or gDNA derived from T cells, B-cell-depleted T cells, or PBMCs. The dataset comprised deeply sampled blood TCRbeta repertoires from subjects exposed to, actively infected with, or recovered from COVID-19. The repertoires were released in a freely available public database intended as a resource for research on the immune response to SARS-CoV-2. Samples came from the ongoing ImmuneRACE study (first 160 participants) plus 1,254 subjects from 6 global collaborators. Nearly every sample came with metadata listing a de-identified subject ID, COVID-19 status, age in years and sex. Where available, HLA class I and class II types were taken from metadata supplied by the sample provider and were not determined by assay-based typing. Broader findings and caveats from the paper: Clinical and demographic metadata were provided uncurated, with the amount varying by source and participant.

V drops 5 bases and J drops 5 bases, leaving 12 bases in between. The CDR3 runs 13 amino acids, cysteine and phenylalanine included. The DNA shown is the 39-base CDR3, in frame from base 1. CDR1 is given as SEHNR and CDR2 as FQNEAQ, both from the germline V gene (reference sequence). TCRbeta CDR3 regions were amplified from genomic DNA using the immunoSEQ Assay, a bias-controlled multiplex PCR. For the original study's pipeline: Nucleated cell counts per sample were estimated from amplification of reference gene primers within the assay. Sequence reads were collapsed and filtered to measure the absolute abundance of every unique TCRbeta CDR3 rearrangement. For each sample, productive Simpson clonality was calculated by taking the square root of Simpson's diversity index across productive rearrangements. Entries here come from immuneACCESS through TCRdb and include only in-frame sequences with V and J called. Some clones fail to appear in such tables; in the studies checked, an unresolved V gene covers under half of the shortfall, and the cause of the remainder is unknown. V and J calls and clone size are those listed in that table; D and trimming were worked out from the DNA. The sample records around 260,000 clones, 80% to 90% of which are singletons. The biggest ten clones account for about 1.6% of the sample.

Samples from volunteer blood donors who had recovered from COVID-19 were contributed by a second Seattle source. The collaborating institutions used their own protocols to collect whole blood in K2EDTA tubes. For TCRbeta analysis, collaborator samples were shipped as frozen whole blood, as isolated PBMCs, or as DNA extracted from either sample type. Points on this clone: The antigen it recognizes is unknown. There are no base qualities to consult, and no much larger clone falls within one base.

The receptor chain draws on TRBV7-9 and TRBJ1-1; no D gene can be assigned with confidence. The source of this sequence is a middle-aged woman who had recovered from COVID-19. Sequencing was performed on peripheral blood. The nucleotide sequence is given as TGTGCCAGCAGCGACACTGATAAGACTGAAGCTTTCTTT. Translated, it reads CASSDTDKTEAFF.